The clone carrying this T cell receptor beta chain has a count of ten or more. The target antigen is unknown. The time point here: healthy volunteer bleed at 6 weeks. From whole blood left unfractionated, total RNA was extracted. The library labeled individual cDNA molecules by adding unique molecular identifiers to them. Original data processing: With a range of about 20,000 to 690,600, the median per sample was around 96,000 TCRs. TCRdb independently ran MiXCR on the RACE reads; one entry per CDR3 protein. The V and J calls come from TCRdb's annotation, not from the publication. The data hold 30,000 to 40,000 distinct CDR3 sequences, with 5.5% observed a single time. These data belong to a study of human T cells and chemical hapten exposure. Across the study: Slight volume differences across pooled libraries mainly accounted for varying per-sample TCR yields. The study's findings and limits: DPC sensitization produced no change in TCRs with frequency above 1 in 1000.

The V end lost 5 bases, the J end lost 4 bases, and 12 bases lay between the germline ends. The CDR3 consists of 13 residues. Germline V gene lookup returns CDR1 SGHRS and CDR2 YFSETQ. The chain joins TRBV5-1 to TRBJ1-1; D might be TRBD1 (6 bases). This TCR came from a human donor in good health. Some clones in this sample may be carry-over from other donors' samples. Sequenced input: whole blood. CDR3 in DNA: TGCGCCAGCAGAGTACAGGGATCCACTGAAGCTTTCTTT. Its protein product is CASRVQGSTEAFF.